The present TCR beta chain was sequenced within a study of blood T cell repertoires in COVID-19. Using immunoSEQ multiplex PCR, the repertoire was profiled, and TCRdb retains in-frame clones only, with some absent. The sample consists of some 50,000 clones, 85% to 90% of them appearing once. Trimming removed 5 bases from V and 6 bases from J; junction bases left unmatched: 13. Germline-derived CDR1 and CDR2 are SGHAT and FQNNGV. There are 16 residues in the CDR3. Clinical history reported by participants formed the basis on which cohorts were assigned. The V call is TRBV11-2, the J call TRBJ2-3; 8 bases line up with TRBD2. The material sequenced was PBMCs or T cells enriched from blood (not recorded which). This receptor was identified in a woman between 50 and 59 years old who had recovered from COVID-19. CDR3 region: CASSRGTGLVGDTQYF. The CDR3 nucleotides are TGTGCCAGCAGCCGCGGTACGGGACTAGTTGGGGATACGCAGTATTTT.